This T cell receptor beta chain is from a study of regulatory T cells in long-lasting Graves disease. HTBI primers from iRepertoire and Arm-PCR of CDR3 regions yielded the TCR beta libraries. TCRdb re-analysed the multiplex PCR reads in MiXCR, keeping a single row per CDR3 protein. The sample has fewer than 600,000 distinct CDR3 sequences; about 20% are singletons. Time point reported: persistent/refractory GD, antithyroid drugs over 5 years with positive TRAb. RNA from PBMCs was the source of the TCR library. Germline V gene lookup returns CDR1 SGDLS and CDR2 YYNGEE. With 4 bases clipped from V and 4 bases from J, the junction kept 9 bases outside the gene matches. There are 15 residues in the CDR3.

The sequence was collected from a female donor with Graves disease. The sequences come from peripheral blood mononuclear cells (PBMCs), collected when the disease was refractory, from a patient treated with antithyroid drugs. V gene TRBV9 combines with J gene TRBJ2-3, with 7 bases that match TRBD1. The chain's CDR3 is CASSLTGVQSDTQYF. DNA of the CDR3: TGTGCCAGCAGCCTTACAGGGGTTCAATCAGATACGCAGTATTTT.